The rows below give T cell receptor beta chains drawn from one sample of a study of resident and recirculating memory T cells in vitiligo. Clones were sequenced by immunoSEQ multiplex PCR, and TCRdb holds only the in-frame ones, with some missing. The sample has roughly 76,000 clones, approximately 91% seen once. The sequenced sample was blood. Receptors were obtained from a male donor with vitiligo. Both conserved end residues are part of each CDR3.

TRBV19 | CASSPRTSGGYEQYF
TRBV7-9 | CASSLQTGTGWSEQYF
TRBV19 | CASSIGPQPNEQYF
TRBV27 | CASSTTDSEAYNTIYF
TRBV29-1 | CSVRGRVEEVETEAFF
TRBV30 | CAWGWGENIQYF
TRBV5-8 | CASSAGQGPINEKLFF
TRBV19 | CASRMTGDSNQPQHF
TRBV4-3 | CASSQEGSGFGNTIYF
TRBV28 | CASSLSVVSGAFF
TRBV5-1 | CASSSQGEPYNEQFF
TRBV27 | CASPGPSTSGVDEQYF
TRBV18 | CASSPPGIPGEQYF
TRBV27 | CASSLDRVSYYEQYF
TRBV5-4 | CASSVDRRHYEQYF
TRBV29-1 | CSVRGTSGAYEQYF
TRBV14 | CASSRDRGRVKEKLFF
TRBV7-9 | CASRVPGTERNTEAFF
TRBV7-6 | CASSPLAGTLGSYEQYF
TRBV5-4 | CASSLTGQGKETQYF
TRBV28 | CASRLDRENTEAFF
TRBV4-1 | CASSPGTLKSSYEQYF
TRBV4-3 | CASSQEGGGYNEQFF
TRBV30 | CAWRTGGYEQYF
TRBV7-2 | CASSLGLAGGYEQYF
TRBV29-1 | CSVEETGNSYEQYF
TRBV9 | CASTGSSSNYGYTF
TRBV27 | CATRTGGDQAFF
TRBV7-9 | CASSLDRGYYGYTF
TRBV19 | CASSIGEGSQPQHF
TRBV7-9 | CASSLSTGTDTQYF
TRBV19 | CASSLTGTTEAFF
TRBV30 | CAWSAVNGDQQFF
TRBV5-5 | CASSLPGGGTDTQYF
TRBV15 | CATSSGGDRGYEQYF
TRBV5-1 | CASSLAFSRGGETQYF
TRBV7-2 | CASSEQTGVFGYTF
TRBV6-5 | CASRYTGAGANVLTF
TRBV6-1 | CASSVIVGGEQYF
TRBV27 | CASSLQGLEQYF
TRBV4-3 | CASSQDGSPGEAFF
TRBV6-5 | CASTPSGHTNTEAFF
TRBV18 | CASSIRDTLLGTEAFF
TRBV4-3 | CASSQDQGTLYEQYF
TRBV7-8 | CASSFQGYSGANVLTF
TRBV6-5 | CASWGGQSGNTIYF
TRBV7-3 | CASSLGSTGELFF
TRBV5-1 | CASSVDRGTGELFF
TRBV2 | CASSEQGTGDEQYF
TRBV9 | CASSAGLSRNQPQHF